Following are 7 T cell receptor beta chains from one sample sequenced in a study of beta chain features in type 1 diabetes. Study results and caveats: Moderate but significant shortening of TCRB CDR3s was recorded in all four CD4+ subsets from Type 1 diabetes patients.

Reverse transcribing all isolated RNA meant expressed TCRB transcripts were sequenced. Here immunoSEQ multiplex PCR was the method, and the copy in TCRdb shows in-frame clones only, minus some. The sample consists of 600,000 to 700,000 clones, around an eighth of them appearing once. These receptors have no identified antigens. The sequenced material came from naive CD4+ T cells from blood. Source of these receptors: a man aged 18 to 29 with type 1 diabetes.

This chain joins TRBV10-3 and TRBJ1-2; tentative D call: TRBD1 (5 bases). The length of the CDR3 is 17 residues. Germline CDR1 is ENHRY and CDR2 is SYGVKD. V was trimmed by 0 bases and J by 0 bases, leaving 14 bases between them. The CDR3 reads CAISESVRDQANYGYTF. The CDR3 DNA reads as TGTGCCATCAGTGAGTCCGTCAGGGACCAAGCTAACTATGGCTACACCTTC.

This clone came up a few times. The gene calls are TRBV23-1 and TRBJ1-1; perhaps TRBD1 as D (5 bases). TRBV23-1 is an ORF, with its function uncertain. The V gene lost 4 bases and the J gene lost 1 base, with 16 bases spanning the gap. The CDR3 runs to 16 residues. The CDR3 loop is CASSRPDSGRNTEAFF. The CDR3 region has the DNA TGCGCCAGCAGTCGCCCAGACAGCGGGAGGAACACTGAAGCTTTCTTT.

The rearrangement links TRBV14 to TRBJ2-1, with 7 nucleotides matching TRBD2. V was pared by 0 bases and J by 9 bases, with 2 bases of the junction left unmatched. Per the germline V gene, CDR1 is SGHDN and CDR2 is FVKESK. The CDR3 consists of 13 residues. The CDR3 region has the DNA TGTGCCAGCAGCCAAGAGGGGAGGGGTGAGCAGTTCTTC. Amino acids: CASSQEGRGEQFF.

V gene TRBV5-1 combines with J gene TRBJ1-1; unclear D gene. Looked up from germline, CDR1 is SGHRS and CDR2 is YFSETQ. This CDR3 has 14 amino acids. Trimming left V 0 bases short and J 0 bases short, with 6 bases between. CDR3 sequence reads: CASSLATVNTEAFF. Here the CDR3 DNA reads TGCGCCAGCAGCTTGGCTACAGTGAACACTGAAGCTTTCTTT.

This chain joins TRBV9 and TRBJ2-2; the D call may be TRBD1 or TRBD2 (5 bases each). The CDR3 is 15 residues long. The V gene's germline CDR1 is SGDLS and CDR2 YYNGEE. Trimming shortened V by 0 bases and J by 5 bases, and 11 bases separated the two germline ends. In nucleotides, the CDR3 is TGTGCCAGCAGCGTAGTGGACTCAGGGACCGGGGAGCTGTTTTTT. Its translation: CASSVVDSGTGELFF.

This clone was detected only a few times. The chain recombines TRBV29-1 with TRBJ1-1; no clear D. CDR1 and CDR2 from the germline V gene are SQVTM and ANQGSEA. This CDR3 region has 13 residues. V lost 0 bases to trimming and J lost 1 base, with 6 bases between them. DNA of the CDR3: TGCAGCGTTGAAGAAAACAGGAACACTGAAGCTTTCTTT. Encoded protein: CSVEENRNTEAFF.

Only one count was recorded for this clone. The genes are TRBV2 and TRBJ1-1; no clear D. Germline CDR1 reads SNHLY; CDR2 reads FYNNEI. The CDR3 consists of 16 residues. V was pared by 2 bases and J by 0 bases, with 13 bases between. The CDR3 DNA follows: TGTGCCAGCAGTGAACCCAGAAGCGGATTGAACACTGAAGCTTTCTTT. Amino acids: CASSEPRSGLNTEAFF.